These 5 T cell receptor beta chains came from one sample sequenced in a study of a mutant IDH1 vaccine in newly diagnosed glioma. The time point was: week 11, during vaccination. Each dose of the vaccine consisted of 300 ug of mutant IDH1 20-mer peptide, with topical imiquimod. Their antigens remain unidentified. Sequencing was performed with immunoSEQ multiplex PCR; in TCRdb, only in-frame clones are kept and a portion is missing. The sample lists roughly 120,000 clones, roughly 77% occurring once. The source material was PBMCs, sampled from a glioma patient whose treatment included an IDH1 peptide vaccine. The receptors come from a man aged 40-49 years with glioma.

This rearrangement joins TRBV5-1 to TRBJ2-3; 10 positions match TRBD1. The CDR3 loop spans 15 amino acids. The V and J ends lost 7 bases and 3 bases, in that order; junction bases with no gene match: 8. In germline, CDR1 is SGHRS, CDR2 YFSETQ. The CDR3 here is CASGTGVSTTDTQYF. As DNA, the CDR3 is TGCGCCAGCGGGACAGGGGTCTCAACTACAGATACGCAGTATTTT.

This chain links TRBV9 with TRBJ2-1; TRBD2 matches at 7 bases. J gave up 0 bases and V 0 bases, and 12 bases lay outside the gene matches. The CDR3 sequence is 19 residues long. CDR1 SGDLS and CDR2 YYNGEE come from the germline V gene. CDR3 in amino acids: CASSVATGDGRSSYNEQFF. In DNA, the CDR3 is TGTGCCAGCAGCGTAGCTACGGGTGACGGGAGGAGCTCCTACAATGAGCAGTTCTTC.

The chain is built from TRBV6-6 and TRBJ2-3; weak D call: TRBD1 (5 bases). The CDR3 consists of 12 residues. V lost 4 bases, J lost 4 bases, and 6 bases lay in between. The germline CDR1 and CDR2 sequences are MNHNY and SVGAGI (reference sequence). The CDR3, as DNA: TGTGCCAGCAGTTGGGGCGCAGATACGCAGTATTTT. It specifies CASSWGADTQYF.

The chain employs TRBV30 and TRBJ2-1; D not resolved. Deletions cut 1 base from V and 8 bases from J, with 9 bases between. CDR3 length: 12 residues. CDR1 and CDR2 (germline): GTSNPN, SVGIG (reference sequence). CDR3 residues: CAWSGALDEQFF. CDR3 nucleotides: TGTGCCTGGAGTGGGGCGCTGGATGAGCAGTTCTTC. Full variable domain (outside the CDR3, taken from reference TRBV30 and TRBJ2-1): SQTIHQWPATLVQPVGSPLSLECTVEGTSNPNLYWYRQAAGRGLQLLFYSVGIGQISSEVPQNLSASRPQDRQFILSSKKLLLSDSGFYLCAWSGALDEQFFGPGTRLTVL.

The V and J genes are TRBV6-1 and TRBJ2-3; no reliable D call. Germline assignment: CDR1 MNHNS and CDR2 SASEGT. Trimming removed 3 bases from V and 0 bases from J, with 13 bases in between. The CDR3 is 16 residues long. The CDR3 DNA reads as TGTGCCAGCAGTGATTGGGGTGGGGTTAGCACAGATACGCAGTATTTT. Translated: CASSDWGGVSTDTQYF.